This TCR beta chain was recovered during a study of control samples from healthy donors and cancer patients. Trimming left V 6 bases short and J 3 bases short, with 11 bases between. The germline V gene has CDR1 MNHEY and CDR2 SVGAGI. The CDR3 spans 13 residues. This table comes from immunoSEQ multiplex PCR, and its TCRdb copy is limited to in-frame clones, with some not included. The data contain around 120,000 clones, over 75% of them singletons. Sequenced: blood. The rearrangement uses TRBV6-5 and TRBJ2-5, with D maybe TRBD1 (6 bases). This TCR was recovered from a man aged 60 to 75 in good health. Written as DNA, the CDR3 is TGTGCCAGCAGCACAGGGACGGAAGAGACCCAGTACTTC. Amino acid sequence: CASSTGTEETQYF.